This TCR beta chain appears in the sequencing data of a study of beta chain features in type 1 diabetes. With V trimmed by 5 bases and J by 6 bases, 10 bases remained unmatched. The CDR3 is 15 amino acids. Germline V lookup: CDR1 SGHTA, CDR2 FQGTGA. cDNA synthesis used the whole RNA isolate, giving expressed TCRB sequences. TCRdb keeps only in-frame clones here, not all; method: immunoSEQ multiplex PCR. Found here are a few hundred thousand clones, around 30% of them singletons; the top ten hold about 0.065%. What was sequenced was naive CD4+ T cells from blood. This receptor was obtained from a man aged 18 to 35 in good health. This sequence joins TRBV7-3 and TRBJ2-1; 7 nucleotides agree with TRBD2. Written as DNA, the CDR3 is TGTGCCAGCAGCCCGCAGCCGACTAGCTTCAATGAGCAGTTCTTC. Its protein is CASSPQPTSFNEQFF.